These 32 T cell receptor beta chains were all obtained from the same sample, sequenced in a study of blood T cell repertoires in COVID-19. The method was immunoSEQ multiplex PCR; TCRdb's version includes in-frame clones alone and lacks a portion of them. Altogether some 190,000 clones are present, 84% being singletons, with the ten largest covering 3.2%. Sequencing was performed on PBMCs or T cells enriched from blood (not recorded which). Every receptor here comes from a woman aged 25 to 45 who had been exposed to COVID-19.

The rearrangement joins TRBV5-1 to TRBJ1-2, with 7 bases aligning to TRBD1. The junction had 10 bases not matched to a gene; V was cut back by 3 bases and J by 8 bases. Germline V gives CDR1 SGHRS, CDR2 YFSETQ. CDR3 length equals 14 residues. The CDR3 loop reads CASSYETGSYGYTF. Here the CDR3 DNA reads TGCGCCAGCAGCTACGAGACAGGGTCCTACGGCTACACCTTC.

The chain employs TRBV29-1 and TRBJ2-7, with a weak D call TRBD1 (5 bases). The V end lost 4 bases, the J end lost 3 bases, and 13 bases lay between the germline ends. The length of the CDR3 is 13 residues. CDR1 and CDR2 (germline): SQVTM, ANQGSEA. The CDR3 reads CSVGMSGNYEQYF. CDR3 bases: TGCAGCGTTGGAATGTCAGGGAACTACGAGCAGTACTTC.

This clone appeared a few times. The rearrangement links TRBV20-1 to TRBJ2-5, with D perhaps matching TRBD1 (6 bases). Trimming left V 3 bases short and J 5 bases short, with 16 bases between. The germline V gene has CDR1 DFQATT and CDR2 SNEGSKA (reference sequence). This CDR3 is 14 amino acids long. This chain's CDR3 is CSASGNGDIETQYF. The CDR3 DNA is TGCAGTGCTAGTGGTAACGGGGACATCGAGACCCAGTACTTC.

The chain uses TRBV13 and TRBJ1-1, with TRBD1 matching over 8 bases. V lost 5 bases to trimming and J lost 0 bases; unmatched junction nucleotides: 20. The CDR3 covers 20 residues. Looked up from germline, CDR1 is PRHDT and CDR2 is FYEKMQ (reference sequence). CDR3 sequence (DNA): TGTGCCAGCAGCCGTAGCAGGGGGCCCATCAACCGCCCGTTGAACACTGAAGCTTTCTTT. This gives the protein CASSRSRGPINRPLNTEAFF.

Details on this clone: No conserved phenylalanine or tryptophan is present at the end of the CDR3, so a read error is the likely explanation. Because the CDR3's place on the DNA is in doubt, the DNA is left out and the CDR3 is given as listed by TCRdb. The chain joins TRBV11-3 to TRBJ1-2. Germline V lookup: CDR1 SGHNT, CDR2 YENEEA. The CDR3 sequence runs 14 residues, both termini included. CDR3 residues: CASSSRGPPGSCFS.

This clone was found once. This sequence joins TRBV9 and TRBJ2-7, with a tentative D call TRBD1 (6 bases). Trimming removed 0 bases from V and 1 base from J, with 17 bases in between. This CDR3 is built from 17 residues. Germline V gene sequence: CDR1 SGDLS, CDR2 YYNGEE. CDR3 region: CASSVATDGTPSYEQYF. DNA of the CDR3: TGTGCCAGCAGCGTAGCTACGGATGGGACACCTTCCTACGAGCAGTACTTC.

CDR3 coding DNA: TGTGCCAGTATGACGGACTTTAGCAATCAGCCCCAGCATTTT. This sequence encodes CASMTDFSNQPQHF. This chain links TRBV19 with TRBJ1-5; D gene uncertain. The CDR3 spans 14 residues. The V end lost 7 bases, the J end lost 0 bases, and 10 bases lay between the germline ends. CDR1 and CDR2 from the germline V gene are LNHDA and SQIVND (reference sequence).

The rearrangement uses TRBV30 and TRBJ1-3; D uncertain. The germline gives CDR1 GTSNPN, CDR2 SVGIG (reference sequence). The CDR3 is 10 amino acids. Trimming left V 5 bases short and J 8 bases short, with 7 bases between. CDR3 DNA sequence: TGTGCCTGGTCGTCAGACACCATATATTTT. This gives the protein CAWSSDTIYF.

This chain uses TRBV5-1 with TRBJ1-4; TRBD1 might be the D (6 bases). The germline gives CDR1 SGHRS, CDR2 YFSETQ. The CDR3 runs to 14 residues. Trimming removed 4 bases at V and 8 bases at J, with 15 bases between. The chain's CDR3 is CASSPQGRFEKLFF. DNA for the CDR3: TGCGCCAGCAGCCCACAGGGAAGGTTCGAAAAACTGTTTTTT. The whole variable domain, filled in from reference TRBV5-1 and TRBJ1-4, reads KAGVTQTPRYLIKTRGQQVTLSCSPISGHRSVSWYQQTPGQGLQFLFEYFSETQRNKGNFPGRFSGRQFSNSRSEMNVSTLELGDSALYLCASSPQGRFEKLFFGSGTQLSVL.

This clone appeared once. J is TRBJ2-6 and V is TRBV15; maybe TRBD1 (6 bases). Germline CDR1 and CDR2: LNHNV and YYDKDF (reference sequence). The CDR3 loop spans 17 amino acids. Trimming cost V 0 bases and J 3 bases, with 12 bases left between them. CDR3 loop: CATSRDARGRGANVLTF. CDR3 DNA: TGTGCCACCAGCAGAGATGCCAGGGGTCGTGGGGCCAACGTCCTGACTTTC.

The V call is TRBV21-1, the J call TRBJ2-7; the table's D call TRBD2 went unverified against the DNA. TRBV21-1 is designated a pseudogene. The CDR3 contains 14 residues. The CDR3 bases are TGTGCCAGCAGCAAGGTGGTGGAGAGCTACGAGCAGTACTTC. Translation: CASSKVVESYEQYF.

This clone was picked up one time. The chain carries TRBV18 and TRBJ2-5; 9 nucleotides match TRBD1. V was clipped by 5 bases and J by 2 bases; unmatched bases: 3. Germline values: CDR1 KGHSH, CDR2 LQKENI. This CDR3 is built from 14 residues. CDR3 protein: CASSLQGAQETQYF. As DNA, the CDR3 is TGTGCCAGCTCATTACAGGGGGCACAAGAGACCCAGTACTTC. Looking up the rest from reference TRBV18 and TRBJ2-5 gives the full variable domain: NAGVMQNPRHLVRRRGQEARLRCSPMKGHSHVYWYRQLPEEGLKFMVYLQKENIIDESGMPKERFSAEFPKEGPSILRIQQVVRGDSAAYFCASSLQGAQETQYFGPGTRLLVL.

J is TRBJ2-1 and V is TRBV5-1; TRBD1 might be the D (6 bases). CDR3 length: 14 residues. CDR1 and CDR2 from the germline V gene are SGHRS and YFSETQ. Trimming left V 4 bases short and J 0 bases short, with 8 bases between. The CDR3 spells CASSTRGSYNEQFF. CDR3 DNA sequence: TGCGCCAGCAGCACCAGGGGCTCCTACAATGAGCAGTTCTTC.

This chain connects TRBV19 to TRBJ1-5; maybe TRBD1 (5 bases). V gave up 2 bases and J gave up 2 bases, with 13 bases separating them. The germline CDR1 and CDR2 sequences are LNHDA and SQIVND (reference sequence). The CDR3 is 16 amino acids. The CDR3 spells CASSIIRGGGNQPQHF. The DNA of the CDR3 is TGTGCCAGTAGTATAATACGGGGGGGTGGCAATCAGCCCCAGCATTTT.

This sequence joins TRBV9 and TRBJ2-7; tentatively, D is TRBD2 (6 bases). Trimming removed 4 bases at V and 5 bases at J, with 10 bases between. The CDR3 is 12 residues long. Germline CDR1 reads SGDLS; CDR2 reads YYNGEE. CDR3 sequence (DNA): TGTGCCAGCAGCCTGGAGGGCAACGAGCAGTACTTC. The encoded protein is CASSLEGNEQYF.

The table lists this clone with a count of one. The chain joins TRBV11-2 to TRBJ2-3; 7 nucleotides match TRBD2. Trimming removed 1 base from V and 9 bases from J; junction bases left unmatched: 7. This CDR3 spans 14 amino acids. CDR1 is SGHAT and CDR2 is FQNNGV in the germline V gene. The CDR3 loop is CASSLVGRDYTQYF. DNA of the CDR3: TGTGCCAGCAGCTTAGTTGGCAGGGACTACACGCAGTATTTT.

The chain links TRBV27 to TRBJ1-2, with no clear D. Germline values: CDR1 MNHEY, CDR2 SMNVEV (reference sequence). Trimming cost V 6 bases and J 5 bases, with 16 bases left between them. CDR3 length equals 14 residues. The CDR3 is CASSLTSSRYGYTF. The CDR3 coding sequence is TGTGCCAGCAGCCTGACGAGTTCGAGGTATGGCTACACCTTC.

This clone turned up a few times. The chain combines TRBV3-1 (or the pseudogene TRBV3-2) with TRBJ1-5; 9 bases fit TRBD1. There are 18 residues in the CDR3. CDR1 is LGHDT, CDR2 YNNKEL, per germline (reference sequence). The junction had 8 bases not matched to a gene; V was cut back by 2 bases and J by 0 bases. The CDR3 bases are TGTGCCAGCAGCCAATTTAACAGGGGGCTCCTTAGCAATCAGCCCCAGCATTTT. It translates to CASSQFNRGLLSNQPQHF.

The CDR3 loop reads CASSGITGTLKAYNEQFF. The CDR3 DNA follows: TGCGCCAGCAGTGGGATCACCGGGACATTAAAAGCCTACAATGAGCAGTTCTTC. The chain recombines TRBV10-1 with TRBJ2-1; D perhaps matches TRBD1 (6 bases). With 4 bases removed from V and 2 bases from J, the gap between germline ends came to 21 bases. Germline V gives CDR1 WNHNN, CDR2 SYGVQD (reference sequence). The CDR3 is made up of 18 amino acids.

V and J are TRBV6-2 or TRBV6-3 and TRBJ1-2, with 8 bases matching TRBD1. The CDR3 runs 16 residues. The germline V gene encodes CDR1 MNHEY and CDR2 SVGEGT. V was pared by 0 bases and J by 7 bases, with 10 bases of the junction left unmatched. In nucleotides, the CDR3 is TGTGCCAGCAGTTACTCGATGCCAGGGGGCTCTGGTGGCTACACCTTC. This gives the protein CASSYSMPGGSGGYTF.

The chain recombines TRBV5-1 with TRBJ2-5, with D perhaps matching TRBD2 (5 bases). Germline CDR1 reads SGHRS; CDR2 reads YFSETQ. The CDR3 is 13 amino acids. V was cut by 7 bases and J by 4 bases, with 14 bases left in between. The CDR3 region is CASCQALAETQYF. CDR3 nucleotide sequence: TGCGCCAGCTGTCAAGCGCTAGCAGAGACCCAGTACTTC.

The chain uses TRBV2 and TRBJ1-5; D gene ambiguous. Germline assignment: CDR1 SNHLY and CDR2 FYNNEI. The CDR3 loop spans 15 amino acids. V dropped 6 bases and J dropped 4 bases, with 16 bases sitting between them. The DNA for the CDR3 is TGTGCCAGCAGCGTTTTATCCGCCCGGAATCAGCCCCAGCATTTT. Translating gives CASSVLSARNQPQHF.

CDR3 amino acids: CASSFLGADYGYTF. CDR3 DNA: TGTGCCAGCAGCTTTCTAGGGGCGGACTATGGCTACACCTTC. The chain has TRBV7-9 and TRBJ1-2; tentatively, D is TRBD1 (5 bases). The CDR3 has 14 amino acids. The germline V gene has CDR1 SEHNR and CDR2 FQNEAQ (reference sequence). Trimming removed 3 bases from V and 3 bases from J, with 11 bases in between.

The chain couples TRBV30 to TRBJ2-2; no reliable D call. The CDR3 contains 12 residues. Trimming left V 3 bases short and J 7 bases short, with 9 bases between. CDR1 and CDR2 (germline): GTSNPN, SVGIG (reference sequence). In DNA, the CDR3 is TGTGCCTGGAGCCCTTTTCGCGGGGAGCTGTTTTTT. Translated, it gives CAWSPFRGELFF.

This chain uses TRBV27 with TRBJ1-2; possibly TRBD1 for D (6 bases). V shed 8 bases and J shed 4 bases, with 23 bases lying between them. The CDR3 is made up of 16 amino acids. Looked up from germline, CDR1 is MNHEY and CDR2 is SMNVEV (reference sequence). CDR3 DNA: TGTGCCAGCTCACGGGACATCACCTTGGGCTCCTATGGCTACACCTTC. Translated: CASSRDITLGSYGYTF.

The chain combines TRBV5-6 with TRBJ1-4, with TRBD1 matching 8 bases. CDR1 SGHDT and CDR2 YYEEEE come from the germline V gene. Trimming cost V 2 bases and J 5 bases; bases outside gene matches: 5. CDR3 length: 15 residues. CDR3 region: CASSFGDRINEKLFF. CDR3 bases: TGTGCCAGCAGCTTCGGGGACAGGATAAATGAAAAACTGTTTTTT.

The chain links TRBV27 to TRBJ2-7; 10 bases align to TRBD1. The J segment lost 3 bases and the V segment lost 8 bases, leaving 13 bases of the junction unmatched. This CDR3 contains 16 residues. CDR1 and CDR2 from the germline V gene are MNHEY and SMNVEV (reference sequence). CDR3 coding DNA: TGTGCCAGCCGCTCACCCTGGACAGGGGGAGTCTACGAGCAGTACTTC. Translation: CASRSPWTGGVYEQYF.

Here the CDR3 reads CASNQAGDSPLHF. CDR3 nucleotides: TGTGCCAGTAATCAGGCAGGGGATTCACCCCTCCACTTT. The gene calls are TRBV19 and TRBJ1-6; D might be TRBD1 (6 bases). Germline assignment: CDR1 LNHDA and CDR2 SQIVND (reference sequence). This CDR3 contains 13 residues. With 7 bases removed from V and 8 bases from J, the gap between germline ends came to 12 bases. The whole variable domain, filled in from reference TRBV19 and TRBJ1-6, reads DGGITQSPKYLFRKEGQNVTLSCEQNLNHDAMYWYRQDPGQGLRLIYYSQIVNDFQKGDIAEGYSVSREKKESFPLTVTSAQKNPTAFYLCASNQAGDSPLHFGNGTRLTVT.

The chain carries TRBV2 and TRBJ2-7, with D possibly being TRBD2 (6 bases). There are 14 residues in the CDR3. The V gene lost 7 bases and the J gene lost 0 bases, with 13 bases spanning the gap. CDR1 SNHLY and CDR2 FYNNEI come from the germline V gene. The chain's CDR3 is CASTAGTASYEQYF. As DNA, the CDR3 is TGTGCCAGCACTGCCGGGACTGCCTCCTACGAGCAGTACTTC.

The rearrangement links TRBV6-4 to TRBJ2-3; a possible D gene is TRBD2 (6 bases). From germline, CDR1 is MRHNA and CDR2 SNTAGT. This CDR3 contains 15 residues. V was pared by 0 bases and J by 3 bases, with 10 bases between. The chain's CDR3 is CASSDSPGVTDTQYF. CDR3 nucleotide sequence: TGTGCCAGCAGTGACTCACCGGGGGTGACAGATACGCAGTATTTT.

This CDR3 reads CASIVWGRGTEAFF. In DNA, the CDR3 is TGCGCCAGCATTGTCTGGGGGCGCGGAACTGAAGCTTTCTTT. The chain employs TRBV5-1 and TRBJ1-1; TRBD1 is a possible D gene (6 bases). The germline V gene has CDR1 SGHRS and CDR2 YFSETQ. Trimming left V 6 bases short and J 5 bases short, with 17 bases between. The CDR3 runs 14 residues.

The genes are TRBV5-6 and TRBJ2-7, with D possibly TRBD2 on 5 matching bases. Trimming left V 4 bases short and J 3 bases short, with 8 bases between. This CDR3 is 12 amino acids long. Germline V gene sequence: CDR1 SGHDT, CDR2 YYEEEE. CDR3 loop: CASSGGGYEQYF. For the CDR3, the DNA is TGTGCCAGCAGCGGCGGAGGCTACGAGCAGTACTTC.